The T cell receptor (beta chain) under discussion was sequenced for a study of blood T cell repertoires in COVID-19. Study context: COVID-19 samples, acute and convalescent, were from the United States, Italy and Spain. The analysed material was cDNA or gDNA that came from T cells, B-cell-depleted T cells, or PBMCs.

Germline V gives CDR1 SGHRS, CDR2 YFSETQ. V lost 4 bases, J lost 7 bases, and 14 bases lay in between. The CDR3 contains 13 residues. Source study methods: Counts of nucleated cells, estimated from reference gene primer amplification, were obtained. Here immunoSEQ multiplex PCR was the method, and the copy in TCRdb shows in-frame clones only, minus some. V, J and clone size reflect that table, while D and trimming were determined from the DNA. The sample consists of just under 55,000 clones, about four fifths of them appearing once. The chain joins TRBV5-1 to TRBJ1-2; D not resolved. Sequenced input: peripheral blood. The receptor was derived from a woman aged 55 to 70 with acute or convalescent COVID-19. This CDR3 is CASSPGVTGGYTF. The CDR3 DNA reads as TGCGCCAGCAGCCCCGGGGTGACGGGTGGCTACACCTTC.